These T cell receptor beta chains were read from a single sample in a study of cytomegalovirus exposure and HLA in healthy donors. This table comes from immunoSEQ multiplex PCR, and its TCRdb copy is limited to in-frame clones, with some not included. The sample lists 60,000 to 90,000 clones, approximately 70% occurring once. Material: PBMCs. Every receptor here comes from a woman aged 50 to 60 in good health and CMV-seropositive. CDR3s leave out the opening cysteine and the closing phenylalanine or tryptophan.

V gene: TRBV28; J gene: TRBJ2-7; CDR3 protein: ASSLPTASLGEQY
V gene: TRBV10-2; J gene: TRBJ2-2; CDR3 protein: ATLSGMGGELF
V gene: TRBV28; J gene: TRBJ2-1; CDR3 protein: ASSFKGFGYNEQF
V gene: TRBV5-1; J gene: TRBJ2-1; CDR3 protein: ASSLDPGYNEQF
V gene: TRBV30; J gene: TRBJ2-2; CDR3 protein: AWSGQVNTGELF
V gene: TRBV19; J gene: TRBJ1-3; CDR3 protein: ASSISGFESGNTIY
V gene: TRBV4-2; J gene: TRBJ2-1; CDR3 protein: ASSQEAVISYNEQF
V gene: TRBV25-1; J gene: TRBJ2-2; CDR3 protein: ASSVAGDTGELF
V gene: TRBV4-2; J gene: TRBJ2-5; CDR3 protein: ASSQGPGLADQETQY
V gene: TRBV7-9; J gene: TRBJ1-2; CDR3 protein: ASSLTGANYGYT
V gene: TRBV7-3; J gene: TRBJ2-3; CDR3 protein: ASSPGLAGGADTQY
V gene: TRBV29-1; J gene: TRBJ1-1; CDR3 protein: SFEGQGGYTEAF
V gene: TRBV4-3; J gene: TRBJ2-7; CDR3 protein: ASSQDRSPRYYEQY
V gene: TRBV7-8; J gene: TRBJ2-3; CDR3 protein: ASSLAYLSGSTDTQY
V gene: TRBV23-1; J gene: TRBJ2-2; CDR3 protein: AIRTIGGRAPTGELF
V gene: TRBV7-8; J gene: TRBJ2-7; CDR3 protein: ASSLVRGEQY
V gene: TRBV4-2; J gene: TRBJ2-5; CDR3 protein: ASSQDISGLGETQY
V gene: TRBV5-5; J gene: TRBJ2-7; CDR3 protein: ASSLLAGEHEQY